Listed here is a single T cell receptor (beta chain). The antigen remains undetermined. This sample stems from a study of CD8+CD57+ T cells in acquired aplastic anemia. Study-level findings and limits: Patients and controls shared 25 to 30 CD8+ CDR3 sequences, which appeared highly expressed in patients and within their immunodominant clones.

Genomic DNA acted as the template from which TCR beta VDJ combination and CDR3 sequence profiling were carried out. TCRdb reanalysed the reads using MiXCR and keeps one entry per CDR3 protein. The repertoire holds around 200,000 distinct CDR3 sequences, with 54% as singletons. The CDR3 runs to 14 residues. J lost 5 bases, V lost 6 bases, and 4 bases had no gene match. Germline V lookup: CDR1 SNHLY, CDR2 FYNNEI. The sample consisted of sorted CD4+, CD8+, or CD8+CD57+ T cells (not recorded which) from PBMCs. The receptor comes from a human donor in good health, serving as a control. V and J are TRBV2 and TRBJ2-7; 13 bases align to TRBD2. The CDR3 is CASSRTSGGDEQYF. The CDR3 region has the DNA TGTGCCAGCAGCCGGACTAGCGGGGGTGACGAGCAGTACTTC.